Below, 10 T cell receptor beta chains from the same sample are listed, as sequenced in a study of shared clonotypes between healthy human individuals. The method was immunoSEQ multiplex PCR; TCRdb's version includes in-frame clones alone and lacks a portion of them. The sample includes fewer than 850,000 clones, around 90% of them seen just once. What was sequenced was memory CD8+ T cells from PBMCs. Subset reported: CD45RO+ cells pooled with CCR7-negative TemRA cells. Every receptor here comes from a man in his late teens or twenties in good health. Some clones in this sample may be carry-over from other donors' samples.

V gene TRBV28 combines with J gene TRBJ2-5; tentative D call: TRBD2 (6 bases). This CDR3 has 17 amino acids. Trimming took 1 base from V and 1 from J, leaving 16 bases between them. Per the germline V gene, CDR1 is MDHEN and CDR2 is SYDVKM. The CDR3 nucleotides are TGTGCCAGCAGTTTATTGTATAGCGGACGCCCCCAAGAGACCCAGTACTTC. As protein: CASSLLYSGRPQETQYF.

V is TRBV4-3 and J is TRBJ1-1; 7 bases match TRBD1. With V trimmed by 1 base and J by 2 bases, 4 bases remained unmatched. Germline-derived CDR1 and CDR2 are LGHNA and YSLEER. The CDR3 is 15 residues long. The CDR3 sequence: CASSQGGQPNTEAFF. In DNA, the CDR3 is TGCGCCAGCAGCCAAGGGGGACAGCCCAACACTGAAGCTTTCTTT.

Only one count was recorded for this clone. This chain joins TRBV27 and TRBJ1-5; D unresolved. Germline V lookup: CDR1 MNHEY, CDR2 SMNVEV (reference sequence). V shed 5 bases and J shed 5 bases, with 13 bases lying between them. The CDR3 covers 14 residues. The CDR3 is CASSPTRPDQPQHF. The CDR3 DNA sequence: TGTGCCAGCAGTCCAACCAGGCCAGATCAGCCCCAGCATTTT.

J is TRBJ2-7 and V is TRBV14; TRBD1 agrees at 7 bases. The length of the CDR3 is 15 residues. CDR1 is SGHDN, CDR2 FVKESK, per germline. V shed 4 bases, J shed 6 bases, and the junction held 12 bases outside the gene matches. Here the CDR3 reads CASSRVGQSPSEQYF. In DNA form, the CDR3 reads TGTGCCAGCAGCCGGGTGGGACAGTCTCCGTCCGAGCAGTACTTC.

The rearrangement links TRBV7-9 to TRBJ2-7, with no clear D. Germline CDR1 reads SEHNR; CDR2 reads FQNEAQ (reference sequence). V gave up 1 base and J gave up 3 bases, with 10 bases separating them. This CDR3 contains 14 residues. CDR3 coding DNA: TGTGCCAGCAGCTTAGATAGCAGGAACTACGAGCAGTACTTC. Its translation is CASSLDSRNYEQYF.

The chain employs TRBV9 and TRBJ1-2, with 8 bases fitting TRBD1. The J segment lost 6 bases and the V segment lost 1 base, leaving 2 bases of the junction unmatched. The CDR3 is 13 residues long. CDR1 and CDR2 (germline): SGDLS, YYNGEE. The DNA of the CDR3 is TGTGCCAGCAGCGTACAGGGGGCGAATGGCTACACCTTC. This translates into CASSVQGANGYTF.

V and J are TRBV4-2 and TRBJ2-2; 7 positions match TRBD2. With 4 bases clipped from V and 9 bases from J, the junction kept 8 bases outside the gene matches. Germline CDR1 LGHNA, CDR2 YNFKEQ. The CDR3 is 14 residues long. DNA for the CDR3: TGTGCCAGCAGCCTTGCGACTAGCTCGAGGGAGCTGTTTTTT. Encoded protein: CASSLATSSRELFF.

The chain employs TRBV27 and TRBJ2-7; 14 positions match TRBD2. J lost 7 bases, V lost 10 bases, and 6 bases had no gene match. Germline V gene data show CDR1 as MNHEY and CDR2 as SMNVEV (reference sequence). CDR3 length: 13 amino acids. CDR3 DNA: TGTGCCACCCGACTAGCGGGAGGGCATGAGCAGTACTTC. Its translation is CATRLAGGHEQYF.

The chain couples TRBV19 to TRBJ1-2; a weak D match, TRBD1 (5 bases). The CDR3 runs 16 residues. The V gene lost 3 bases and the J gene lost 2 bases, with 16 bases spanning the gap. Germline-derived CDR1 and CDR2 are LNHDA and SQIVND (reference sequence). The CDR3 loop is CASSIGHADENYGYTF. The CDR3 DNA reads TGTGCCAGTAGTATTGGACACGCGGACGAAAACTATGGCTACACCTTC.

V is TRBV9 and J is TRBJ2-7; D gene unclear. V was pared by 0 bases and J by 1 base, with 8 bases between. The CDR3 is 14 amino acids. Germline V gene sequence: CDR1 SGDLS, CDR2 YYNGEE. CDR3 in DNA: TGTGCCAGCAGCGTAGGGGCTCCATCCTACGAGCAGTACTTC. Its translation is CASSVGAPSYEQYF.